Sequencing of this TCR beta chain was carried out in a study of blood T cell repertoires in COVID-19. Study-level background: T cells, B-cell-depleted T cells, or PBMCs supplied cDNA or gDNA.

This CDR3 is built from 15 residues. From germline, CDR1 is SNHLY and CDR2 FYNNEI. Germline trimming cut 5 bases from V and 2 bases from J; bases unmatched to any gene: 4. Sequencing used immunoSEQ multiplex PCR; TCRdb keeps in-frame clones, though not all of them. Among about 34,000 clones, around four fifths were seen once, and the ten largest hold 7% to 8.5%. The clonotype comes from an older woman with acute or convalescent COVID-19. What was sequenced was peripheral blood. The J gene is TRBJ2-5, the V gene TRBV2; 11 bases agree with TRBD1. In DNA form, the CDR3 reads TGTGCCAGCAGTCCGGACAGGGGGCGGCAAGAGACCCAGTACTTC. Its protein product is CASSPDRGRQETQYF.